This T cell receptor beta chain was profiled in a study of OX40 agonist ivuxolimab in advanced cancers. A word on this clone: The target antigen is unknown. Other DNA variants within this sample encode the same CDR3.

General study points: Blood T cells, both CD4+ and CD8+, expanded clonally by week 6 at 0.1 to 3.0 mg/kg.

Measured with immunoSEQ multiplex PCR; TCRdb has only the in-frame clones, and not every one. The table has 65,000 to 70,000 clones, 90% to 95% seen once. The receptor's source is an adult with an advanced solid tumor such as melanoma, head and neck, liver or kidney cancer. This specimen consisted of CD4+ or CD8+ T cells sorted from blood, obtained in a trial of the OX40 agonist ivuxolimab.

The DNA of the CDR3 is TGCGCCAGCAGCTTGGATTCTAGCTCCTACGAGCAGTACTTC. Its translation: CASSLDSSSYEQYF. The rearrangement joins TRBV5-1 to TRBJ2-7; D remains ambiguous. The CDR3 covers 14 residues. CDR1 is SGHRS and CDR2 is YFSETQ in the germline V gene. Deletions cut 0 bases from V and 0 bases from J, with 7 bases between.